This T cell receptor (beta chain) was captured by sequencing in a study of blood T cell repertoires in COVID-19. In the study overall: Whether acute or convalescent, the COVID-19 samples came from the United States, Italy and Spain.

Germline CDR1 is LNHDA and CDR2 is SQIVND (reference sequence). The ends lost 5 bases at V and 2 bases at J; junction bases unmatched: 6. The CDR3 sequence is 14 residues long. Assay: immunoSEQ multiplex PCR; the TCRdb copy retains only in-frame clones and omits some. The table has 150,000 to 170,000 clones, over 65% seen once. Sample: peripheral blood. V gene TRBV19 combines with J gene TRBJ2-7; the match to TRBD2 covers 7 bases. This TCR was sampled from an elderly man with acute or convalescent COVID-19. The CDR3 coding sequence is TGTGCCAGTAGTCCCACGGGGGGTACCTACGAGCAGTACTTC. This encodes CASSPTGGTYEQYF.